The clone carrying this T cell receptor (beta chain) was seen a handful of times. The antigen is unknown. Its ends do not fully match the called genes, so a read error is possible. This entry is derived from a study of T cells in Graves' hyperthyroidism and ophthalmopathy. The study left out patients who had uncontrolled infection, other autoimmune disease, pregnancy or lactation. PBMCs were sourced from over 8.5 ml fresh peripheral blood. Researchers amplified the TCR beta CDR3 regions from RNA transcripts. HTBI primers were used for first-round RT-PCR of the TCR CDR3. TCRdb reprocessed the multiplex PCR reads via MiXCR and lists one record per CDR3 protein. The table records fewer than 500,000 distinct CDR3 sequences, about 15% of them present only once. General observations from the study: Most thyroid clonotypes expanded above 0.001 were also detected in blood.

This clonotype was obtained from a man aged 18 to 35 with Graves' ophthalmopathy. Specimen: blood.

The CDR3 region has the DNA TGCGCCAGCAGCTTAGGACAGTTGAACATCGGGGAGCTGTTTTTT. Residues: CASSLGQLNIGELFF. This sequence joins TRBV5-1 and TRBJ2-2; TRBD1 might be the D (6 bases). Germline CDR1 SGHRS, CDR2 YFSETQ. The CDR3 sequence is 15 residues long.